This is a list of T cell receptor beta chains from one sample in a study of blood T cell repertoires in COVID-19. Produced via immunoSEQ multiplex PCR; TCRdb's table is partial and in-frame only. The sample includes about 240,000 clones, around four fifths of them seen just once. The sample comprised peripheral blood. The receptors stem from a woman aged 55-70 years with active or convalescent COVID-19. The CDR3 runs from the conserved cysteine through the conserved F or W. Fields, in order: V gene, CDR3 protein.

v_gene: TRBV5-1
CDR3aa: CASSLAAGTDTQYF

v_gene: TRBV6-4
CDR3aa: CASSEARTSPTQYF

v_gene: TRBV18
CDR3aa: CASSPQSRGGFTYNEQFF

v_gene: TRBV7-9
CDR3aa: CASSNGQGNSPLHF

v_gene: TRBV28
CDR3aa: CASRGQGRTDTQYF

v_gene: TRBV5-1
CDR3aa: CASSSVYEQYF

v_gene: TRBV11-2
CDR3aa: CASSLSNEGLKTQYF

v_gene: TRBV6-5
CDR3aa: CASRGMGLLSEKLFF

v_gene: TRBV7-2
CDR3aa: CASSSWGQGAQGYTF

v_gene: TRBV6-4
CDR3aa: CASSDSFSGGAGLFF

v_gene: TRBV6-2/TRBV6-3
CDR3aa: CASSSGGLAGNQETQYF

v_gene: TRBV27
CDR3aa: CASSLWTGGAGFDTEAFF

v_gene: TRBV6-5
CDR3aa: CASRVGRDYEQYF

v_gene: TRBV27
CDR3aa: CASSLSWRQSYNEQFF

v_gene: TRBV6-5
CDR3aa: CASRPTGVYGYTF

v_gene: TRBV10-3
CDR3aa: CAISERPGEGSPLHF

v_gene: TRBV14
CDR3aa: CASSHYLGQRADTQYF

v_gene: TRBV7-9
CDR3aa: CASSRRWETGQGDTGELFF